This TCR beta chain comes out of a study of T cells in Graves' hyperthyroidism and ophthalmopathy. Study-wide results and caveats: Appearing also in blood were most of the thyroid clonotypes expanded above 0.001.

RNA transcripts served as the template for amplifying TCR beta CDR3 regions. First-round RT-PCR with HTBI primers amplified the TCR CDR3 region. TCRdb recomputed calls from the multiplex PCR reads with MiXCR, one row per CDR3 protein. Of some 650,000 distinct CDR3 sequences in the sample, roughly a sixth were seen once. The CDR3 loop spans 13 amino acids. CDR1 is GTSNPN, CDR2 SVGIG, per germline (reference sequence). Uncontrolled infection, other autoimmune disease, pregnancy or lactation barred patients from enrollment. Over 9 ml of fresh peripheral blood supplied the PBMCs. Of note for this clonotype: The antigen is undetermined. This may be a read error, as it is one base from a much larger clone.

The sample consisted of blood. V is TRBV30 and J is TRBJ2-3, with TRBD2 matching 10 bases. The receptor comes from a woman aged 40 to 50 with Graves' ophthalmopathy. For the CDR3, the DNA is TGTGCCAGTAGCGGGGGGCGCGCAGATACGCGGTATTTT. It codes for CASSGGRADTRYF. The variable domain in full, with the rest retrieved from reference TRBV30 and TRBJ2-3, is SQTIHQWPATLVQPVGSPLSLECTVEGTSNPNLYWYRQAAGRGLQLLFYSVGIGQISSEVPQNLSASRPQDRQFILSSKKLLLSDSGFYLCASSGGRADTRYFGPGTRLTVL.